A single sample gave rise to the 29 T cell receptor beta chains below, sequenced in a study of blood T cell repertoires in COVID-19. Measured with immunoSEQ multiplex PCR; TCRdb has only the in-frame clones, and not every one. In the table there are about 100,000 clones, 70% to 90% of which are singletons. Sequenced material: peripheral blood. The receptors were gathered from a man aged 50 to 59 with active COVID-19.

The gene calls are TRBV5-4 and TRBJ2-1; the D gene is possibly TRBD2 (5 bases). V was shortened by 0 bases and J by 5 bases, with 15 bases between the two germline ends. This CDR3 region has 16 residues. CDR1 is SGHNT, CDR2 YYREEE, per germline (reference sequence). The CDR3 DNA reads as TGTGCCAGCAGCTTGGCTCGTAAGGACGGGAACAATGAGCAGTTCTTC. Translating it yields CASSLARKDGNNEQFF.

V and J are TRBV5-6 and TRBJ1-2; no definite D call. CDR3 length equals 13 residues. The V and J ends lost 4 bases and 4 bases respectively, with 11 bases between them. The V gene's germline CDR1 is SGHDT and CDR2 YYEEEE. CDR3 loop: CASSPNQAYGYTF. For the CDR3, the DNA is TGTGCCAGCAGCCCTAATCAGGCCTATGGCTACACCTTC.

This clone was detected once. The V call is TRBV11-3, the J call TRBJ2-7; 8 bases are shared with TRBD1. The CDR3 sequence is 16 residues long. The germline CDR1 and CDR2 sequences are SGHNT and YENEEA. V was clipped by 1 base and J by 8 bases; unmatched bases: 13. For the CDR3, the DNA is TGTGCCAGCAGCTTAGCTCCCCCGGACAGGGCCGGAAAGCAGTACTTC. Amino acids: CASSLAPPDRAGKQYF.

The rearrangement uses TRBV5-1 and TRBJ2-7; 8 bases are shared with TRBD1. Germline V gene sequence: CDR1 SGHRS, CDR2 YFSETQ. The CDR3 runs 14 residues. V gave up 4 bases and J gave up 1 base; unmatched junction bases: 4. The CDR3 here is CASSRTGPSYEQYF. CDR3 DNA sequence: TGCGCCAGCAGCCGGACAGGGCCTTCCTACGAGCAGTACTTC.

The rearrangement joins TRBV7-9 to TRBJ2-3, with D possibly being TRBD2 (6 bases). The V end lost 5 bases, the J end lost 0 bases, and 9 bases lay between the germline ends. Germline V gene sequence: CDR1 SEHNR, CDR2 FQNEAQ (reference sequence). The CDR3 covers 14 residues. CDR3 sequence (DNA): TGTGCCAGCAGCACCCGGGGGAGCACAGATACGCAGTATTTT. Its translation is CASSTRGSTDTQYF.

The rearrangement links TRBV18 to TRBJ1-5, with TRBD1 as a possible D gene (5 bases). Germline V CDR1 and CDR2: KGHSH, LQKENI. Deletions cut 6 bases from V and 2 bases from J, with 14 bases between. This CDR3 contains 15 residues. The CDR3 spells CASSPQGAGNQPQHF. CDR3 DNA: TGTGCCAGCTCCCCCCAGGGTGCGGGCAATCAGCCCCAGCATTTT.

This clone has only one observation. V gene TRBV3-1 (or the pseudogene TRBV3-2) combines with J gene TRBJ1-6, with a tentative D call TRBD1 (5 bases). V was shortened by 6 bases and J by 7 bases, with 16 bases between the two germline ends. The CDR3 runs 15 residues. The germline V gene has CDR1 LGHDT and CDR2 YNNKEL (reference sequence). The CDR3 loop is CASSHLTGRNSPLHF. CDR3 nucleotides: TGTGCCAGCAGTCACTTAACAGGCAGAAATTCACCCCTCCACTTT.

The rearrangement uses TRBV4-2 and TRBJ2-3; 10 nucleotides align to TRBD2. The CDR3 has 15 amino acids. Germline CDR1 LGHNA, CDR2 YNFKEQ. With V trimmed by 0 bases and J by 8 bases, 5 bases remained unmatched. The CDR3 is CASSQDSGGLGTQYF. The CDR3 nucleotides are TGTGCCAGCAGCCAAGATAGCGGGGGGCTGGGTACGCAGTATTTT.

This chain links TRBV11-1 with TRBJ2-1, with 8 bases matching TRBD2. There are 14 residues in the CDR3. J gave up 7 bases and V 6 bases, and 8 bases lay outside the gene matches. CDR1 and CDR2 from the germline V gene are SGHAT and FQDESV (reference sequence). The CDR3 bases are TGTGCCAGCAGACCCGGGAGGGACGTGAATGAGCAGTTCTTC. It translates to CASRPGRDVNEQFF.

The gene calls are TRBV5-1 and TRBJ2-2; D possibly corresponds to TRBD2 (6 bases). Looked up from germline, CDR1 is SGHRS and CDR2 is YFSETQ. Trimming removed 6 bases from V and 6 bases from J, with 18 bases in between. The CDR3 extends over 15 amino acids. The CDR3 nucleotides read TGCGCCAGCAAACTAGGGACTCTCTCCTCCGGGGAGCTGTTTTTT. Encoded protein: CASKLGTLSSGELFF.

The V and J genes are TRBV7-9 and TRBJ1-1; 11 bases match TRBD1. The V and J ends lost 5 bases and 5 bases, in that order; junction bases with no gene match: 10. Germline CDR1 reads SEHNR; CDR2 reads FQNEAQ (reference sequence). This CDR3 comprises 16 residues. The CDR3 bases are TGTGCCAGCAGCCGCCTCCTCCGGGACAGGGGGACTGAAGCTTTCTTT. Translation: CASSRLLRDRGTEAFF.

With respect to this clone: An end of the junction does not agree with germline; a read error may underlie this. The gene calls are TRBV19 and TRBJ1-2; 7 bases line up with TRBD1. In germline, CDR1 is LNHDA, CDR2 SQIVND (reference sequence). The CDR3 has 13 amino acids. The CDR3 here is CASRKPGQPFGRF. For the CDR3, the DNA is TGTGCCAGTAGGAAGCCGGGACAGCCCTTCGGCAGGTTC.

The CDR3 region is CASSQDNTGTLGVETQYF. The DNA for the CDR3 is TGCGCCAGCAGCCAAGACAACACCGGGACATTGGGCGTCGAGACCCAGTACTTC. The genes are TRBV4-1 and TRBJ2-5; D is possibly TRBD1 (6 bases). Germline CDR1 and CDR2: MGHRA and YSYEKL. The CDR3 extends over 18 amino acids. The ends were cut back, 0 bases at V and 5 bases at J, with 22 bases in the middle.

This chain joins TRBV5-1 and TRBJ1-6, with 7 bases that match TRBD1. The CDR3 has 14 amino acids. CDR1 and CDR2 from the germline V gene are SGHRS and YFSETQ. Losses at the gene ends were 1 base for V and 8 bases for J; bases not matched to a gene: 3. CDR3 residues: CASSLSTGDSPLHF. CDR3 nucleotides: TGCGCCAGCAGCTTGTCCACAGGGGATTCACCCCTCCACTTT.

The chain recombines TRBV6-1 with TRBJ2-5; possible D gene TRBD1, 6 bases. Germline lookup yields CDR1 MNHNS and CDR2 SASEGT. V lost 4 bases and J lost 4, with 22 bases in between. The CDR3 extends over 17 amino acids. The CDR3 region is CASSVAAMGHRRETQYF. DNA of the CDR3: TGTGCCAGCAGTGTGGCGGCGATGGGACATCGCAGAGAGACCCAGTACTTC.

In this sample, this clone turned up once. The chain employs TRBV11-3 and TRBJ2-3; D may be TRBD2 (5 bases). This CDR3 region has 14 residues. The germline CDR1 and CDR2 sequences are SGHNT and YENEEA. V shed 3 bases and J shed 6 bases, with 13 bases lying between them. The CDR3 sequence is CASSFSRGSDTQYF. The CDR3 bases are TGTGCCAGCAGCTTCAGCCGGGGAAGCGATACGCAGTATTTT.

This clone was seen just once. V and J are TRBV29-1 and TRBJ2-1; 13 bases align to TRBD2. The CDR3 is made up of 14 amino acids. Germline V lookup: CDR1 SQVTM, CDR2 ANQGSEA. CDR3 in DNA: TGCAGTTCCGGACTAGCGGGGGTGGGCAATGAGCAGTTCTTC. Protein: CSSGLAGVGNEQFF.

V usage is TRBV6-5 and J usage is TRBJ2-3; 10 bases match TRBD2. This CDR3 contains 14 residues. With 6 bases clipped from V and 7 bases from J, the junction kept 7 bases outside the gene matches. The germline gives CDR1 MNHEY, CDR2 SVGAGI. The chain's CDR3 is CASRERGGDNTQYF. The CDR3 DNA sequence: TGTGCCAGCAGAGAGCGGGGGGGGGATAATACGCAGTATTTT.

CDR3 residues: CASTPHRAGNQPQHF. CDR3 coding DNA: TGTGCCAGCACCCCACACAGGGCGGGCAATCAGCCCCAGCATTTT. This chain uses TRBV6-2 or TRBV6-3 with TRBJ1-5; D is perhaps TRBD1 (6 bases). Germline-derived CDR1 and CDR2 are MNHEY and SVGEGT. CDR3 length: 15 amino acids. The germline V and J ends were trimmed by 7 bases and 2 bases, with 15 bases remaining between them.

V is TRBV6-5 and J is TRBJ2-3; D is unresolved. The CDR3 runs to 15 residues. Germline CDR1 reads MNHEY; CDR2 reads SVGAGI. V lost 6 bases to trimming and J lost 0 bases, with 13 bases between them. The CDR3 here is CASRLTPTSTDTQYF. The CDR3 DNA reads as TGTGCCAGCAGGTTGACACCTACTAGCACAGATACGCAGTATTTT.

This chain links TRBV7-2 with TRBJ1-4; D unresolved. Germline values: CDR1 SGHTA, CDR2 FQGNSA. The ends were cut back, 1 base at V and 5 bases at J, with 5 bases in the middle. The CDR3 loop spans 13 amino acids. The CDR3 sequence: CASSLGENEKLFF. The CDR3 DNA reads TGTGCCAGCAGCTTAGGAGAGAATGAAAAACTGTTTTTT. The whole variable domain, remainder taken from reference TRBV7-2 and TRBJ1-4, is GAGVSQSPSNKVTEKGKDVELRCDPISGHTALYWYRQSLGQGLEFLIYFQGNSAPDKSGLPSDRFSAERTGGSVSTLTIQRTQQEDSAVYLCASSLGENEKLFFGSGTQLSVL.

The chain joins TRBV11-2 to TRBJ2-5, with 11 bases identical to TRBD2. Germline trimming cut 5 bases from V and 4 bases from J; bases unmatched to any gene: 9. The germline CDR1 and CDR2 sequences are SGHAT and FQNNGV. The CDR3 covers 16 residues. The CDR3 region has the DNA TGTGCCAGCAGCACCGACCTACTAGCGGGGGTAGAGACCCAGTACTTC. Amino acids: CASSTDLLAGVETQYF.

CDR3: CASSYSRSVLSYEQYF. In DNA, the CDR3 is TGTGCCAGCAGTTACTCACGAAGCGTCCTCTCCTACGAGCAGTACTTC. The J gene is TRBJ2-7, the V gene TRBV6-2 or TRBV6-3, with D unresolved. This CDR3 region has 16 residues. Germline CDR1 is MNHEY and CDR2 is SVGEGT. V dropped 0 bases and J dropped 0 bases, with 12 bases sitting between them.

J is TRBJ2-5 and V is TRBV3-1 (or the pseudogene TRBV3-2), with D possibly TRBD2 on 7 matching bases. Per the germline V gene, CDR1 is LGHDT and CDR2 is YNNKEL (reference sequence). Trimming pared 6 bases from V and 7 bases from J, leaving 15 bases between. The CDR3 length is 13 residues. The CDR3 sequence is CASSQAGAGTQYF. CDR3 nucleotide sequence: TGTGCCAGCAGTCAGGCGGGGGCCGGGACCCAGTACTTC.

The chain is built from TRBV18 and TRBJ2-2; D is possibly TRBD1 (7 bases). Trimming removed 1 base at V and 4 bases at J, with 13 bases between. The CDR3 runs to 16 residues. Germline V gives CDR1 KGHSH, CDR2 LQKENI. CDR3 sequence: CASSPLAGQSTGELFF. CDR3 bases: TGTGCCAGCTCACCACTGGCGGGACAGTCCACCGGGGAGCTGTTTTTT. Variable domain in full (rest from reference TRBV18 and TRBJ2-2): NAGVMQNPRHLVRRRGQEARLRCSPMKGHSHVYWYRQLPEEGLKFMVYLQKENIIDESGMPKERFSAEFPKEGPSILRIQQVVRGDSAAYFCASSPLAGQSTGELFFGEGSRLTVL.

V gene TRBV6-1 combines with J gene TRBJ2-7; D may be TRBD2 (5 bases). Germline V gives CDR1 MNHNS, CDR2 SASEGT. Trimming took 1 base from V and 2 from J, leaving 15 bases between them. CDR3 size: 16 residues. The CDR3 nucleotides are TGTGCCAGCAGTGAAGAGTCGGCTACTAGAGCCTACGAGCAGTACTTC. It translates to CASSEESATRAYEQYF.

This clone was counted between two and nine times. V gene TRBV19 combines with J gene TRBJ1-1; D is unclear. Per the germline V gene, CDR1 is LNHDA and CDR2 is SQIVND (reference sequence). There are 14 residues in the CDR3. Trimming took off 3 bases at V and 4 bases at J, with 12 bases between the two ends. CDR3 coding DNA: TGTGCCAGTAGTATGGCACAACAGAGCACTGAAGCTTTCTTT. Translated, it gives CASSMAQQSTEAFF. The variable domain in full, completed from reference TRBV19 and TRBJ1-1, reads DGGITQSPKYLFRKEGQNVTLSCEQNLNHDAMYWYRQDPGQGLRLIYYSQIVNDFQKGDIAEGYSVSREKKESFPLTVTSAQKNPTAFYLCASSMAQQSTEAFFGQGTRLTVV.

The rearrangement uses TRBV6-5 and TRBJ2-1; TRBD1 aligns across 7 bases. The CDR3 runs to 14 residues. The germline V gene has CDR1 MNHEY and CDR2 SVGAGI. V lost 4 bases to trimming and J lost 8 bases; unmatched junction nucleotides: 8. The CDR3 DNA sequence: TGTGCCAGCAGTTCGCCGACCGGACAGGATGAGCAGTTCTTC. Its translation is CASSSPTGQDEQFF.

This clone was seen a few times. The rearrangement links TRBV27 to TRBJ1-2, with no clear D. The CDR3 covers 14 residues. Germline CDR1 MNHEY, CDR2 SMNVEV (reference sequence). V lost 6 bases and J 5 bases, leaving 16 bases between the germline ends. Written as DNA, the CDR3 is TGTGCCAGCAGGTCCCCCGGGGAGGGTTATGGCTACACCTTC. As protein: CASRSPGEGYGYTF.